This TCR beta chain originates from a study of blood T cell repertoires in COVID-19. The overall study: Spain, Italy and the United States supplied samples that represented acute and convalescent COVID-19. Sample material is recorded as cDNA or gDNA derived from T cells, B-cell-depleted T cells, or PBMCs.

Produced via immunoSEQ multiplex PCR; TCRdb's table is partial and in-frame only. The sample has 120,000 to 150,000 clones, just under 85% seen once; the top ten hold roughly 3.5%. Germline values: CDR1 SEHNR, CDR2 FQNEAQ (reference sequence). The CDR3 has 16 amino acids. V dropped 1 base and J dropped 4 bases, with 14 bases sitting between them. Clinical histories supplied by participants themselves formed the basis of cohort assignment. This sequence was found in a woman in her fifties or sixties with acute COVID-19. J is TRBJ2-1 and V is TRBV7-9; TRBD2 might be the D (5 bases). Sequenced sample: PBMCs or T cells enriched from blood (not recorded which). Here the CDR3 DNA reads TGTGCCAGCAGCTTAGTTGAGGAGTGGACTTACAATGAGCAGTTCTTC. It encodes CASSLVEEWTYNEQFF.